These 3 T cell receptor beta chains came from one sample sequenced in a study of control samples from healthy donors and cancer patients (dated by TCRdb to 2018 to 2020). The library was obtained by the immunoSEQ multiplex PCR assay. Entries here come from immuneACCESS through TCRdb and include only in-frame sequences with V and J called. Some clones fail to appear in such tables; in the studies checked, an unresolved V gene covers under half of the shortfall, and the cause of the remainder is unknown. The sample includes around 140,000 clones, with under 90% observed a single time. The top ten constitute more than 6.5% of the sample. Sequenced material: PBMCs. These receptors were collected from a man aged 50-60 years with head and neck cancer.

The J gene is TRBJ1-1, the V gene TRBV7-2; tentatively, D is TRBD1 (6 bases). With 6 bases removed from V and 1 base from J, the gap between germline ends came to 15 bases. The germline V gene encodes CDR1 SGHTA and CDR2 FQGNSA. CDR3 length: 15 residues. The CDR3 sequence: CASSAQGRGNTEAFF. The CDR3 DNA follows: TGTGCCAGCAGTGCACAGGGAAGGGGGAACACTGAAGCTTTCTTT.

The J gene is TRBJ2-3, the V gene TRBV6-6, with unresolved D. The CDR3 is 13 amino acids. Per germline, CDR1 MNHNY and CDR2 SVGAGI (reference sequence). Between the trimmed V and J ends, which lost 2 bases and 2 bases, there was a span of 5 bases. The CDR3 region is CASSYLLTDTQYF. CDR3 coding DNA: TGTGCCAGCAGTTACCTGCTCACAGATACGCAGTATTTT.

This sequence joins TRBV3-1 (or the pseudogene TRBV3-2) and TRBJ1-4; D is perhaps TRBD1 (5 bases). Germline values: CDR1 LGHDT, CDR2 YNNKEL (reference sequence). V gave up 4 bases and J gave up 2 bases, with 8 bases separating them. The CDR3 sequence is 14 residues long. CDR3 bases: TGTGCCAGCAGCCTGACAGTCACTAATGAAAAACTGTTTTTT. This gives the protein CASSLTVTNEKLFF.